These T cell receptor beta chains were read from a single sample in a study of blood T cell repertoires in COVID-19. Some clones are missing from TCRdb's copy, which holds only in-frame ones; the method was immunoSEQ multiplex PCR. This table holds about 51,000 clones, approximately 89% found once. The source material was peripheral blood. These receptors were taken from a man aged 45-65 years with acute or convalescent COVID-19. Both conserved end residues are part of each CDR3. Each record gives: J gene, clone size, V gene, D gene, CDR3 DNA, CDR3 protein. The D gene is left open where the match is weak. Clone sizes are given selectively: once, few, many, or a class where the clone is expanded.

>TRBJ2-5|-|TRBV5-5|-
TGTGCCAGCAGACCTCCTGTCGGGACTGCCCAAGAGACCCAGTACTTC
CASRPPVGTAQETQYF
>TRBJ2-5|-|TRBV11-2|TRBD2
TGTGCCAGCAGATCTAGCGGGGGCCCTCAAGAGACCCAGTACTTC
CASRSSGGPQETQYF
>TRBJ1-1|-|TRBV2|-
TGTGCCAGCAGTCAGACAGATGAAGCTTTCTTT
CASSQTDEAFF
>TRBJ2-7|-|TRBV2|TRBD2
TGTGCCAGCAGTGGACTAGCGGGGGTCAACGAGCAGTACTTC
CASSGLAGVNEQYF
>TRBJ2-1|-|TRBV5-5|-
TGTGCCAGCAGCCCCGGCCCTCGGGGTATGGATGAGCAGTTCTTC
CASSPGPRGMDEQFF
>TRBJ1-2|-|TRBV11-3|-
TGTGCCAGCAGTCGTACTGCTAGTGGGGACAAGCATGGCTACACCTTC
CASSRTASGDKHGYTF
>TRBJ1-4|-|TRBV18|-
TGTGCCAGCTCCGAGGGAGGAAAACTGTTTTTT
CASSEGGKLFF
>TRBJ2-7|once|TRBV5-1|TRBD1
TGCGCCAGCAGTTGGGACAGGGAAACCTACGAGCAGTACTTC
CASSWDRETYEQYF
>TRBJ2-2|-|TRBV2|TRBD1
TGTGCCAGCAGTCAAAGACGGACAGGGGCCAGCACCGGGGAGCTGTTTTTT
CASSQRRTGASTGELFF
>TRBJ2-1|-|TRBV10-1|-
TGCGCCAGCAGTCCCGAGAGGGCGGGTTCCTACAATGAGCAGTTCTTC
CASSPERAGSYNEQFF
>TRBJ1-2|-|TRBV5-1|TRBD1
TGCGCCAGCAGTATGGGGACAGGGGGCTTCGGCTACACCTTC
CASSMGTGGFGYTF
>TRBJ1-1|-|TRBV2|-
TGTGCCAGCAGTGAACGCGGTGGTCTCACTGAAGCTTTCTTT
CASSERGGLTEAFF
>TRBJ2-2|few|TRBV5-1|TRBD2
TGCGCCAGCAGCCCGGGACTAGCGGGGGGGCTCGCCGGGGAGCTGTTTTTT
CASSPGLAGGLAGELFF
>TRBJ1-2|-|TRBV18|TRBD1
TGTGCCAGCTCACCTTCGGGACAGTCTGGCTACACCTTC
CASSPSGQSGYTF
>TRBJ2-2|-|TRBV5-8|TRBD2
TGTGCCAGCAGCTTTGTTTTGCGAGCGGGGGGGCCCGGCACCGGGGAGCTGTTTTTT
CASSFVLRAGGPGTGELFF
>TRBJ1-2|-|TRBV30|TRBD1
TGTGCCTGTTGGACAGGGGGCTCGGAGGGCTACACCTTC
CACWTGGSEGYTF
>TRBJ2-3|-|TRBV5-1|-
TGCGCCAGCAGCGGTAGCGTTCATGGCACAGATACGCAGTATTTT
CASSGSVHGTDTQYF